The 15 T cell receptor beta chains presented below share a single source sample, sequenced in a study of CD8 T cells in ankylosing spondylitis. Each CDR3 protein is one row after TCRdb ran MiXCR on the 5' RACE reads. Of more than 300,000 distinct CDR3 sequences detected, 11% appear once; the ten largest clones hold around 8.4%. Material for sequencing was blood, either unsorted or a sorted T cell fraction (not recorded which). The source is a female donor with ankylosing spondylitis or in good health (not recorded which).

This clonotype was seen ten or more times. The J gene is TRBJ2-7, the V gene TRBV5-1, with D perhaps TRBD1 (6 bases). The V end lost 0 bases, the J end lost 6 bases, and 10 bases lay between the germline ends. CDR1 is SGHRS, CDR2 YFSETQ, per germline. The CDR3 is 13 amino acids. CDR3 bases: TGCGCCAGCAGCTTGGCTATACAGGGCGAGCAGTACTTC. This translates into CASSLAIQGEQYF.

This clonotype was detected a few times. This sequence joins TRBV6-2 or TRBV6-3 and TRBJ2-7; tentatively, D is TRBD1 (9 bases). Germline CDR1 is MNHEY and CDR2 is SVGEGT. This CDR3 is built from 14 residues. The V gene lost 9 bases and the J gene lost 6 bases, with 21 bases spanning the gap. CDR3 DNA sequence: TGTGCCAGTGAATACGGGACAGGGACTAGCGAGCAGTACTTC. Encoded protein: CASEYGTGTSEQYF.

This clonotype was seen repeatedly, ten times or more. In DNA form, the CDR3 reads TGCGCCAGCAGTCCACAGGGGGCCCAAGAGACCCAGTACTTC. Translated, it gives CASSPQGAQETQYF. The V gene is TRBV5-1, the J gene TRBJ2-5; 9 bases align to TRBD1. The CDR3 has 14 amino acids. CDR1 is SGHRS and CDR2 is YFSETQ in the germline V gene. V trimming: 5 bases; J trimming: 1 base; junction bases outside the gene matches: 3.

This clonotype came up many times. This chain connects TRBV11-2 to TRBJ2-1, with 7 bases matching TRBD2. In germline, CDR1 is SGHAT, CDR2 FQNNGV. With V trimmed by 0 bases and J by 1 base, 9 bases remained unmatched. This CDR3 has 18 residues. The CDR3 nucleotides read TGTGCCAGCAGCTTAGATCGCGGGGGTCAAGAATCCTACAATGAGCAGTTCTTC. Encoded protein: CASSLDRGGQESYNEQFF.

This clonotype was counted ten times or more. The V and J genes are TRBV20-1 and TRBJ2-7, with 7 bases aligning to TRBD2. This CDR3 comprises 11 residues. V shed 8 bases and J 3 bases; nucleotides not matched to a gene: 4. Germline V gene lookup returns CDR1 DFQATT and CDR2 SNEGSKA (reference sequence). CDR3 nucleotide sequence: TGCAGTTGGGGGGGTAACTACGAGCAGTACTTC. Residues: CSWGGNYEQYF.

This clonotype was counted a few times. The rearrangement links TRBV5-1 to TRBJ2-5, with a tentative D call TRBD2 (5 bases). Germline assignment: CDR1 SGHRS and CDR2 YFSETQ. Trimming left V 3 bases short and J 0 bases short, with 18 bases between. The CDR3 covers 17 residues. The CDR3 here is CASSSREARRHQETQYF. In DNA, the CDR3 is TGCGCCAGCAGCTCACGCGAAGCCAGGAGGCACCAAGAGACCCAGTACTTC.

This clonotype was picked up many times. The genes are TRBV18 and TRBJ2-1; TRBD1 matches 7 bases. The CDR3 sequence is 15 residues long. CDR1 KGHSH and CDR2 LQKENI come from the germline V gene. V shed 8 bases and J 5 bases; nucleotides not matched to a gene: 12. This CDR3 reads CASASLPGTDNEQFF. CDR3 nucleotide sequence: TGTGCCAGCGCTAGCCTTCCCGGGACAGACAATGAGCAGTTCTTC.

This clonotype occurred many times. J is TRBJ2-1 and V is TRBV9, with a tentative D call TRBD2 (6 bases). Looked up from germline, CDR1 is SGDLS and CDR2 is YYNGEE. The CDR3 is made up of 16 amino acids. V was shortened by 2 bases and J by 7 bases, with 19 bases between the two germline ends. CDR3: CASSVLGTGSRNEQFF. CDR3 coding DNA: TGTGCCAGCAGCGTCCTTGGGACTGGGTCTAGGAATGAGCAGTTCTTC.

This clonotype was picked up many times. The gene calls are TRBV18 and TRBJ2-5; the D gene is possibly TRBD2 (5 bases). The CDR3 is 15 amino acids. Germline V gene sequence: CDR1 KGHSH, CDR2 LQKENI. Trimming shortened V by 0 bases and J by 5 bases, and 13 bases separated the two germline ends. The CDR3 is CASSPPAGSLETQYF. The CDR3 DNA reads as TGTGCCAGCTCACCACCGGCGGGTTCGTTGGAGACCCAGTACTTC. The variable domain in full, with the rest retrieved from reference TRBV18 and TRBJ2-5, is NAGVMQNPRHLVRRRGQEARLRCSPMKGHSHVYWYRQLPEEGLKFMVYLQKENIIDESGMPKERFSAEFPKEGPSILRIQQVVRGDSAAYFCASSPPAGSLETQYFGPGTRLLVL.

There are many counts of this clonotype. V and J are TRBV10-3 and TRBJ1-5; 7 positions agree with TRBD1. This CDR3 spans 15 amino acids. V shed 2 bases, J shed 7 bases, and the junction held 8 bases outside the gene matches. CDR1 is ENHRY, CDR2 SYGVKD, per germline. CDR3 protein: CAISEGRQGGQPQHF. In DNA, the CDR3 is TGTGCCATCAGTGAGGGTAGACAGGGCGGACAGCCCCAGCATTTT.

This clonotype was detected many times. This chain connects TRBV5-6 to TRBJ2-1; perhaps D is TRBD1 or TRBD2 (5 bases each). With 4 bases removed from V and 10 bases from J, the gap between germline ends came to 18 bases. Germline V gene data show CDR1 as SGHDT and CDR2 as YYEEEE. The CDR3 runs 14 residues. CDR3: CASSEALGESEQFF. The DNA of the CDR3 is TGTGCCAGCAGCGAGGCATTGGGGGAGAGCGAGCAGTTCTTC.

V gene TRBV15 combines with J gene TRBJ2-1; D ambiguous. The CDR3 spans 17 residues. Germline V gene sequence: CDR1 LNHNV, CDR2 YYDKDF (reference sequence). The V end was cut by 1 base, the J end by 0 bases, with 13 bases between. The CDR3 DNA is TGTGCCACCAGCAGAGGGTGGAAGCCCAGCTCCTACAATGAGCAGTTCTTC. Its protein product is CATSRGWKPSSYNEQFF. The full variable domain, in which reference TRBV15 and TRBJ2-1 provide the parts outside the CDR3, is DAMVIQNPRYQVTQFGKPVTLSCSQTLNHNVMYWYQQKSSQAPKLLFHYYDKDFNNEADTPDNFQSRRPNTSFCFLDIRSPGLGDTAMYLCATSRGWKPSSYNEQFFGPGTRLTVL.

This clonotype was seen many times. V and J are TRBV20-1 and TRBJ1-5; TRBD1 might be the D (5 bases). This CDR3 has 17 residues. The V gene lost 3 bases and the J gene lost 1 base, with 19 bases spanning the gap. Germline V gene sequence: CDR1 DFQATT, CDR2 SNEGSKA (reference sequence). The CDR3 DNA reads as TGCAGTGCTAGCGCTCCCACAGGTGTCTCAAGCAATCAGCCCCAGCATTTT. Amino acids: CSASAPTGVSSNQPQHF.

This clonotype was detected only a few times. The rearrangement uses TRBV2 and TRBJ1-4; no reliable D call. The germline V gene has CDR1 SNHLY and CDR2 FYNNEI. This CDR3 region has 13 residues. Trimming stripped 0 bases from V and 10 bases from J, with 9 bases between. DNA for the CDR3: TGTGCCAGCAGTGAAGCAGGGTTAGGAAAACTGTTTTTT. Its protein product is CASSEAGLGKLFF.

The table lists this clonotype with a few counts. The chain couples TRBV25-1 to TRBJ1-2; D unclear. Looked up from germline, CDR1 is MGHDK and CDR2 is SYGVNS. The V end was cut by 11 bases, the J end by 3 bases, with 10 bases between. CDR3 length: 11 residues. The CDR3 sequence is CAPEDYYGYTF. In DNA form, the CDR3 reads TGTGCCCCCGAGGATTACTATGGCTACACCTTC.